These T cell receptor beta chains were read from a single sample in a study of blood T cell repertoires in COVID-19. The protocol was immunoSEQ multiplex PCR, while the TCRdb copy is restricted to in-frame clones and leaves out a portion. The table records around 230,000 clones, about 87% of them present only once. Source material: PBMCs or T cells enriched from blood (not recorded which). These receptors were collected from a man between 18 and 29 years old with acute COVID-19. Both conserved end residues are part of each CDR3. A D gene is named only where the DNA matches it firmly. Rows may omit the clone size; those that give it use once, few, many or a size class.

V,size,D,J,CDR3,DNA
TRBV30,.,TRBD1,TRBJ1-2,CAWSRTGGLYGYTF,TGTGCCTGGAGCCGGACAGGGGGGTTGTATGGCTACACCTTC
TRBV4-1,.,TRBD1,TRBJ1-1,CASSQDVRTGRTEAFF,TGCGCCAGCAGCCAAGACGTAAGGACAGGGCGGACTGAAGCTTTCTTT
TRBV3-1/TRBV3-2,.,.,TRBJ2-1,CASSHLRWGDNEQFF,TGTGCCAGCAGCCATCTTCGTTGGGGGGACAATGAGCAGTTCTTC
TRBV19,.,TRBD2,TRBJ2-3,CASSQGLAVYSTDTQYF,TGTGCCAGTAGTCAGGGACTAGCGGTATATAGCACAGATACGCAGTATTTT
TRBV5-4,.,TRBD1,TRBJ2-5,CASSFRSGQGGETQYF,TGTGCCAGCAGCTTTCGGTCGGGACAGGGGGGAGAGACCCAGTACTTC
TRBV6-5,.,TRBD2,TRBJ2-7,CASSFSTSETYEQYF,TGTGCCAGCAGTTTCTCGACTAGCGAGACTTACGAGCAGTACTTC
TRBV20-1,.,.,TRBJ2-3,CSASILARTDTQYF,TGCAGTGCTAGTATTCTAGCCAGGACAGATACGCAGTATTTT
TRBV28,.,.,TRBJ2-2,CASSLPPGLRESGSAGELFF,TGTGCCAGCAGTTTACCACCGGGACTCCGAGAGTCTGGTTCGGCCGGGGAGCTGTTTTTT
TRBV4-3,.,TRBD1,TRBJ2-1,CASSQDNRGVDEQFF,TGCGCCAGCAGCCAAGATAACAGGGGGGTGGATGAGCAGTTCTTC
TRBV29-1,.,TRBD2,TRBJ2-1,CSVETGTSGSDEQFF,TGCAGCGTCGAAACCGGGACTAGCGGGAGCGATGAGCAGTTCTTC
TRBV2,.,.,TRBJ1-1,CASNRGTNTEAFF,TGTGCCAGCAATCGGGGGACGAACACTGAAGCTTTCTTT
TRBV28,.,.,TRBJ1-2,CASSLLPGLNYGYTF,TGTGCCAGCAGTTTACTACCCGGACTGAACTATGGCTACACCTTC
TRBV7-3,few,.,TRBJ2-7,CASSPGAGSDEQYF,TGTGCCAGCAGCCCCGGGGCGGGATCGGACGAGCAGTACTTC
TRBV5-1,.,TRBD2,TRBJ2-1,CASSLSSGNEQFF,TGCGCCAGCAGCTTGTCTAGCGGCAATGAGCAGTTCTTC
TRBV27,.,.,TRBJ1-4,CASSLGGDGNEKLFF,TGTGCCAGCAGTTTAGGAGGGGACGGAAATGAAAAACTGTTTTTT
TRBV6-5,.,.,TRBJ1-2,CASRSQGVDTYGYTF,TGTGCCAGCAGATCCCAAGGGGTGGACACCTATGGCTACACCTTC
TRBV19,.,.,TRBJ1-1,CASQPDYRVHTEAFF,TGTGCCAGCCAACCAGATTACAGGGTCCACACTGAAGCTTTCTTT
TRBV4-1,.,TRBD2,TRBJ2-1,CASSGLAGGDEQFF,TGCGCCAGCAGTGGACTAGCGGGGGGGGATGAGCAGTTCTTC
TRBV28,.,TRBD2,TRBJ2-3,CASSDAPGRGDTQYF,TGTGCCAGCAGTGACGCACCAGGGAGGGGAGATACGCAGTATTTT
TRBV7-3,.,TRBD2,TRBJ2-1,CASSPQLIAGGYNEQFF,TGTGCCAGCAGCCCCCAGTTAATCGCGGGAGGCTACAATGAGCAGTTCTTC
TRBV7-9,.,TRBD1,TRBJ2-2,CASLRGPGELFF,TGTGCCTCATTGAGGGGGCCCGGGGAGCTGTTTTTT
TRBV27,.,TRBD1,TRBJ2-2,CASGQGTTGELFF,TGTGCCAGTGGACAGGGGACCACCGGGGAGCTGTTTTTT
TRBV7-2,.,TRBD1,TRBJ1-3,CASGPGGSGNTIYF,TGTGCCAGCGGACCAGGGGGCTCTGGAAACACCATATATTTT
TRBV6-5,.,TRBD1,TRBJ1-1,CASSYNRGMNTEAFF,TGTGCCAGCAGTTACAACAGGGGGATGAACACTGAAGCTTTCTTT
TRBV29-1,.,.,TRBJ2-4,CSVEGGLAKNIQYF,TGCAGCGTTGAAGGGGGACTAGCCAAAAACATTCAGTACTTC
TRBV6-5,.,.,TRBJ1-1,CASFPSFRGLEAFF,TGTGCCAGCTTTCCGTCCTTCCGGGGACTTGAAGCTTTCTTT
TRBV5-4,.,TRBD2,TRBJ2-7,CASSSGTSGRLYEQYF,TGTGCCAGCAGCAGCGGGACTAGCGGGAGACTCTACGAGCAGTACTTC
TRBV19,.,.,TRBJ1-1,CASSERSDTEAFF,TGTGCCAGTAGTGAACGCTCGGACACTGAAGCTTTCTTT
TRBV5-1,.,TRBD1,TRBJ1-1,CASSFRGPNTEAFF,TGCGCCAGCAGCTTCAGGGGGCCGAACACTGAAGCTTTCTTT
TRBV28,once,TRBD1,TRBJ1-2,CASSSGQGDYGYTF,TGTGCCAGCAGCTCAGGACAGGGCGACTATGGCTACACCTTC
TRBV6-5,.,TRBD1,TRBJ1-5,CASTPFTGARQPQHF,TGTGCCAGCACCCCATTTACAGGGGCGAGGCAGCCCCAGCATTTT
TRBV29-1,.,.,TRBJ2-7,CSVAPPGYEQYF,TGCAGCGTTGCCCCCCCGGGGTACGAGCAGTACTTC